The present entry profiles one TCR beta chain with its context. Its antigen is still unknown. This CDR3 contains 14 residues. Germline V lookup: CDR1 KGHSH, CDR2 LQKENI. V lost 0 bases and J lost 6, with 10 bases in between. PCR employed 60 Vbeta and 13 Jbeta primers. The table came from immunoSEQ multiplex PCR; TCRdb's copy has only in-frame clones and leaves some out. In the table there are about 190,000 clones, around 86% of which are singletons. The data are from a study of cytomegalovirus exposure and HLA in healthy donors. Study results and limitations: In a later analysis, parvovirus B19, influenza, CMV and Epstein-Barr virus appeared linked to several top co-occurrence clusters. When analyzed later, the rates of TCR association showed variation by HLA locus, with DRB1 the most and HLA-C the fewest. Accurate prediction of HLA-A and HLA-B alleles (for most subjects) was reportedly achieved from TCR beta sequences.

The clonotype was recovered from a man aged 45-65 years in good health and CMV-seronegative. The specimen was PBMCs. This chain connects TRBV18 to TRBJ2-3, with a weak D call TRBD1 (5 bases). The CDR3 spells CASSPPPGRDTQYF. For the CDR3, the DNA is TGTGCCAGCTCACCACCGCCAGGGCGCGATACGCAGTATTTT.